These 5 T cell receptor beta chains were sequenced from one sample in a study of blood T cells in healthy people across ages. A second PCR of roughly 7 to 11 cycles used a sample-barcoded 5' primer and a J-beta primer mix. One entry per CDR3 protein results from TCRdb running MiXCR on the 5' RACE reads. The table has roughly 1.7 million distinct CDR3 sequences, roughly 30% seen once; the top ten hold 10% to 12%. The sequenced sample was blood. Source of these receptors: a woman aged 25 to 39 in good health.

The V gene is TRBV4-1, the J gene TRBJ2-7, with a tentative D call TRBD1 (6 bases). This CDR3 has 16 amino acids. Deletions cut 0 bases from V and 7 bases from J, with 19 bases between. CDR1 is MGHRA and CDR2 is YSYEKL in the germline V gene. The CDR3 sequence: CASSQDWGRGLSEQYF. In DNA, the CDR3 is TGCGCCAGCAGCCAAGATTGGGGCAGGGGTTTGTCTGAGCAGTACTTC.

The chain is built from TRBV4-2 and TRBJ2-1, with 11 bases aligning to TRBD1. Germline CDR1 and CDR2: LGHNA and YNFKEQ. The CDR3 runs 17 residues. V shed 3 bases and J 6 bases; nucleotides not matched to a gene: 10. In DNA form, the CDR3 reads TGTGCCAGCAGCCAGGCTTGGAGGACAGGGGGCCCCAATGAGCAGTTCTTC. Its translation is CASSQAWRTGGPNEQFF.

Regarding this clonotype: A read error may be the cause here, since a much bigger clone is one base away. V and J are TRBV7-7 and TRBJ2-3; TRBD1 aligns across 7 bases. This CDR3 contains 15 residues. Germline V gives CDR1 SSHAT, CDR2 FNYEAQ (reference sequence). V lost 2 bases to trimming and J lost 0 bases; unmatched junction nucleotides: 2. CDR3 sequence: CASSLSGQSTDTQYF. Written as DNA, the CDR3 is TGTGCCAGCAGCTTATCGGGACAGAGCACAGATACGCAGTATTTT.

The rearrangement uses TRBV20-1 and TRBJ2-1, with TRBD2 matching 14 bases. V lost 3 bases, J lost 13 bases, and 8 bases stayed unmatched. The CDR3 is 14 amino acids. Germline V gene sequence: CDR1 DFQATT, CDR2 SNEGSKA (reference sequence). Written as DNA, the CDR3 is TGCAGTGCTAGGCAGGGACTAGCGGGAGAGGAACAGTTCTTC. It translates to CSARQGLAGEEQFF.

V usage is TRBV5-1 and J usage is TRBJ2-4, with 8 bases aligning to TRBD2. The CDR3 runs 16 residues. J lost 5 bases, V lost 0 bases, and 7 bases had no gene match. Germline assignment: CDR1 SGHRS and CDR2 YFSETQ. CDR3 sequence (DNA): TGCGCCAGCAGCTTGGCCGCGGGGGGCTGGGAAAACATTCAGTACTTC. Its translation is CASSLAAGGWENIQYF.